Below, 3 T cell receptor beta chains from the same sample are listed, as sequenced in a study of tumor-infiltrating lymphocytes in localized non-small cell lung cancer. Using immunoSEQ multiplex PCR, the repertoire was profiled, and TCRdb retains in-frame clones only, with some absent. The table includes 6,500 to 7,500 clones, 77% detected once. The sequenced sample was uninvolved lung tissue not adjacent to the tumor. The receptors were gathered from a human donor with non-small cell lung cancer.

The chain uses TRBV28 and TRBJ1-5; D perhaps matches TRBD1 (5 bases). Germline values: CDR1 MDHEN, CDR2 SYDVKM. The CDR3 is made up of 17 amino acids. Trimming stripped 1 base from V and 1 base from J, with 14 bases between. As DNA, the CDR3 is TGTGCCAGCAGTTTATCCCCAGGGTCGGGGAGCAATCAGCCCCAGCATTTT. Protein sequence: CASSLSPGSGSNQPQHF.

V and J are TRBV2 and TRBJ2-3; 9 bases are a match to TRBD2. Germline loops: CDR1 SNHLY, CDR2 FYNNEI. The V segment lost 4 bases and the J segment 8 bases; nucleotides outside the gene matches: 13. This CDR3 comprises 16 residues. CDR3 coding DNA: TGTGCCAGCAGTGTTTCACGGGCGGGGGGGCAGGGTACGCAGTATTTT. This encodes CASSVSRAGGQGTQYF.

The rearrangement uses TRBV6-5 and TRBJ2-1, with D possibly matching TRBD2 (6 bases). This CDR3 comprises 12 residues. Trimming cost V 5 bases and J 9 bases, with 11 bases left between them. Looked up from germline, CDR1 is MNHEY and CDR2 is SVGAGI. DNA of the CDR3: TGTGCCAGCAGTATTAGTAGCGGTGAGCAGTTCTTC. Translated: CASSISSGEQFF.